This TCR beta chain is from a study of blood T cells in healthy people across ages. With a J-beta primer mix and a sample-barcoded 5' primer, a second PCR ran about 6 to 11 cycles. TCRdb analysed the 5' RACE reads with MiXCR anew, one entry per CDR3 protein. Here the sample spans about 1.4 million distinct CDR3 sequences, almost 60% being singletons. The table lists this clonotype with a few counts. Germline V gene lookup returns CDR1 SQVTM and CDR2 ANQGSEA. The length of the CDR3 is 15 residues. V was cut by 6 bases and J by 0 bases, with 15 bases left in between. The material sequenced was blood. The chain joins TRBV29-1 to TRBJ1-5; TRBD1 might be the D (6 bases). This TCR was recovered from a man between 18 and 35 years old in good health. The CDR3 spells CSVATGHDSNQPQHF. As DNA, the CDR3 is TGCAGCGTAGCTACGGGACATGATAGCAATCAGCCCCAGCATTTT. The complete variable domain, with remaining parts taken from reference TRBV29-1 and TRBJ1-5, reads SAVISQKPSRDICQRGTSLTIQCQVDSQVTMMFWYRQQPGQSLTLIATANQGSEATYESGFVIDKFPISRPNLTFSTLTVSNMSPEDSSIYLCSVATGHDSNQPQHFGDGTRLSIL.